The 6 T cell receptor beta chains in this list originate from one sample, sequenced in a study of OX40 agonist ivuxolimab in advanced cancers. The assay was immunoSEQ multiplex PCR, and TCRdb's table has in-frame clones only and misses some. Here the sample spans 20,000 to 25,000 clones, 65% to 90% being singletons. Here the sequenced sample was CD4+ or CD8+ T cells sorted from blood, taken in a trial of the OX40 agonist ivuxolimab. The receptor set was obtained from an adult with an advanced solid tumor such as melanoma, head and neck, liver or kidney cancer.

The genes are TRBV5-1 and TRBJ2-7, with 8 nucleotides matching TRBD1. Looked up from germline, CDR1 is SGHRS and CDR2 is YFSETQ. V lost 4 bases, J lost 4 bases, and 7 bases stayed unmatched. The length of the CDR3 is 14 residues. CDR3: CASSQRDRFYEQYF. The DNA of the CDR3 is TGCGCCAGCAGCCAACGGGACAGGTTTTACGAGCAGTACTTC.

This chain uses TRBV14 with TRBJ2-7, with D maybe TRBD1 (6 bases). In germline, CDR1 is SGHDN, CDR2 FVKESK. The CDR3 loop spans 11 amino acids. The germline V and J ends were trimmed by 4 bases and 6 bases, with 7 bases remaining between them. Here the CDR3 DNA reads TGTGCCAGCAGCCCCAGGGGCGAGCAGTACTTC. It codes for CASSPRGEQYF.

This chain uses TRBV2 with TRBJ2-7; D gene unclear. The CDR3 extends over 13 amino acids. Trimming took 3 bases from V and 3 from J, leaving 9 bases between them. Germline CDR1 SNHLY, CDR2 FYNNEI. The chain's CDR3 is CASSDQILYEQYF. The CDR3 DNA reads TGTGCCAGCAGTGACCAGATACTCTACGAGCAGTACTTC.

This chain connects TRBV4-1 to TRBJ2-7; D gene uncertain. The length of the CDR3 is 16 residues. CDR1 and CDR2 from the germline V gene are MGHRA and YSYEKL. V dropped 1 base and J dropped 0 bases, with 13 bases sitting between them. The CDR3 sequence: CASSQGLSEASYEQYF. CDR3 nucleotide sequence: TGCGCCAGCAGCCAAGGACTCTCCGAGGCCTCCTACGAGCAGTACTTC.

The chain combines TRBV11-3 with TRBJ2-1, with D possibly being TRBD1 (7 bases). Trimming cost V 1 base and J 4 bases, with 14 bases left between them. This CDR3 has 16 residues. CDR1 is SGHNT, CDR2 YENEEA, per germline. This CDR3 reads CASSLGGGTDYNEQFF. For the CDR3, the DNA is TGTGCCAGCAGCTTAGGGGGCGGGACAGATTACAATGAGCAGTTCTTC.

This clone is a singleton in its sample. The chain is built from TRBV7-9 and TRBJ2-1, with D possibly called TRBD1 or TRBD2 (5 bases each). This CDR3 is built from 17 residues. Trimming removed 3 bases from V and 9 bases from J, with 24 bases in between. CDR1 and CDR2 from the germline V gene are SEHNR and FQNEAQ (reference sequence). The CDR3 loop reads CASSFPQGRRDGGEQFF. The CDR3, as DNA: TGTGCCAGCAGCTTCCCCCAAGGTCGACGGGATGGGGGTGAGCAGTTCTTC.